These 12 T cell receptor beta chains came from one sample sequenced in a study of PD-L1 blockade in urothelial cancer. Assay used: immunoSEQ multiplex PCR; TCRdb lists only in-frame clones, some missing. The table has more than 55,000 clones, roughly four fifths seen once. This sample's time point: pretreatment peripheral blood. The source material was PBMCs, sampled around atezolizumab (anti-PD-L1) treatment. Receptor source: a man between 65 and 80 years old with urothelial cancer.

This clone has a handful of counts. The rearrangement joins TRBV9 to TRBJ2-1, with unresolved D. V shed 0 bases and J shed 9 bases, with 4 bases lying between them. The germline V gene encodes CDR1 SGDLS and CDR2 YYNGEE. The CDR3 runs 11 residues. The CDR3: CASSVAGEQFF. Here the CDR3 DNA reads TGTGCCAGCAGCGTAGCCGGTGAGCAGTTCTTC.

V usage is TRBV7-9 and J usage is TRBJ1-1, with a possible D match to TRBD1 (5 bases). Germline CDR1 is SEHNR and CDR2 is FQNEAQ (reference sequence). The germline V and J ends were trimmed by 2 bases and 3 bases, with 13 bases remaining between them. The CDR3 is 15 amino acids. DNA for the CDR3: TGTGCCAGCAGCTTACGCAGACAGACAGACACTGAAGCTTTCTTT. It specifies CASSLRRQTDTEAFF. Based on the CDR3 plus reference TRBV7-9 and TRBJ1-1, the full variable domain is DTGVSQNPRHKITKRGQNVTFRCDPISEHNRLYWYRQTLGQGPEFLTYFQNEAQLEKSRLLSDRFSAERPKGSFSTLEIQRTEQGDSAMYLCASSLRRQTDTEAFFGQGTRLTVV.

The V and J genes are TRBV7-2 and TRBJ2-1; tentative D call: TRBD1 (8 bases). The V gene's germline CDR1 is SGHTA and CDR2 FQGNSA. This CDR3 has 15 amino acids. V gave up 3 bases and J gave up 4 bases, with 13 bases separating them. CDR3 nucleotide sequence: TGTGCCAGCAGCTTTACAGGGGGGGCTTACAATGAGCAGTTCTTC. Its translation: CASSFTGGAYNEQFF.

The chain combines TRBV10-3 with TRBJ2-1; 8 bases line up with TRBD1. Germline assignment: CDR1 ENHRY and CDR2 SYGVKD. Trimming cost V 0 bases and J 8 bases; bases outside gene matches: 3. This CDR3 is 14 amino acids long. The CDR3, as DNA: TGTGCCATCAGTGAGTCCTCGGACAGGGATGAGCAGTTCTTC. Amino acids: CAISESSDRDEQFF.

J is TRBJ1-6 and V is TRBV4-3, with 10 bases fitting TRBD1. CDR1 and CDR2 (germline): LGHNA, YSLEER. This CDR3 is built from 15 residues. The V segment lost 1 base and the J segment 10 bases; nucleotides outside the gene matches: 4. CDR3 loop: CASSQVGQGKSPLHF. In nucleotides, the CDR3 is TGCGCCAGCAGCCAAGTGGGACAGGGGAAGTCACCCCTCCACTTT.

The chain uses TRBV9 and TRBJ2-1, with TRBD1 identical over 7 bases. The CDR3 consists of 14 residues. Germline V gene sequence: CDR1 SGDLS, CDR2 YYNGEE. V was clipped by 3 bases and J by 5 bases; unmatched bases: 5. The chain's CDR3 is CASSEGDSNNEQFF. The CDR3 DNA reads as TGTGCCAGCAGCGAGGGGGACAGTAACAATGAGCAGTTCTTC.

The chain links TRBV6-4 to TRBJ1-2; 7 bases map to TRBD1. Per the germline V gene, CDR1 is MRHNA and CDR2 is SNTAGT. The V gene end was trimmed by 0 bases and the J gene end by 4 bases; junction bases not matched to a gene: 5. CDR3 length: 15 residues. This CDR3 is CASSDSPGQTYGYTF. As DNA, the CDR3 is TGTGCCAGCAGTGACTCACCGGGACAGACCTATGGCTACACCTTC.

This chain joins TRBV28 and TRBJ2-2; D not certain. The CDR3 totals 14 residues. Germline lookup yields CDR1 MDHEN and CDR2 SYDVKM. V lost 2 bases and J lost 0, with 4 bases in between. CDR3 protein: CASSLLANTGELFF. Here the CDR3 DNA reads TGTGCCAGCAGTTTACTAGCGAACACCGGGGAGCTGTTTTTT.

The V call is TRBV9, the J call TRBJ1-1, with a possible D match to TRBD1 (6 bases). Germline loops: CDR1 SGDLS, CDR2 YYNGEE. V was trimmed by 0 bases and J by 4 bases, leaving 16 bases between them. The length of the CDR3 is 16 residues. CDR3 residues: CASSVGQVVRGTEAFF. CDR3 bases: TGTGCCAGCAGCGTAGGACAGGTAGTGAGAGGCACTGAAGCTTTCTTT.

The gene calls are TRBV7-8 and TRBJ1-5; D is uncertain. This CDR3 contains 16 residues. V was trimmed by 1 base and J by 0 bases, leaving 10 bases between them. Germline CDR1 SGHVS, CDR2 FQNEAQ. The CDR3 nucleotides are TGTGCCAGCAGCTTAGACCCGGGATATAGCAATCAGCCCCAGCATTTT. Protein: CASSLDPGYSNQPQHF.

In its sample, this clone was seen many times. The rearrangement links TRBV27 to TRBJ2-1, with TRBD2 as a possible D gene (6 bases). V was shortened by 4 bases and J by 6 bases, with 13 bases between the two germline ends. Per germline, CDR1 MNHEY and CDR2 SMNVEV (reference sequence). The CDR3 is made up of 14 amino acids. CDR3 residues: CASSYTGVTNEQFF. The CDR3 nucleotides read TGTGCCAGCAGTTATACGGGAGTCACCAATGAGCAGTTCTTC.

This clone was picked up a small number of times. The chain has TRBV19 and TRBJ1-5; D is possibly TRBD1 (5 bases). The germline V gene encodes CDR1 LNHDA and CDR2 SQIVND (reference sequence). The CDR3 length is 15 residues. V gave up 11 bases and J gave up 1 base, with 18 bases separating them. CDR3 nucleotide sequence: TGTGCCTCGACGCTGGGGCTGGAAAGCAATCAGCCCCAGCATTTT. This gives the protein CASTLGLESNQPQHF.